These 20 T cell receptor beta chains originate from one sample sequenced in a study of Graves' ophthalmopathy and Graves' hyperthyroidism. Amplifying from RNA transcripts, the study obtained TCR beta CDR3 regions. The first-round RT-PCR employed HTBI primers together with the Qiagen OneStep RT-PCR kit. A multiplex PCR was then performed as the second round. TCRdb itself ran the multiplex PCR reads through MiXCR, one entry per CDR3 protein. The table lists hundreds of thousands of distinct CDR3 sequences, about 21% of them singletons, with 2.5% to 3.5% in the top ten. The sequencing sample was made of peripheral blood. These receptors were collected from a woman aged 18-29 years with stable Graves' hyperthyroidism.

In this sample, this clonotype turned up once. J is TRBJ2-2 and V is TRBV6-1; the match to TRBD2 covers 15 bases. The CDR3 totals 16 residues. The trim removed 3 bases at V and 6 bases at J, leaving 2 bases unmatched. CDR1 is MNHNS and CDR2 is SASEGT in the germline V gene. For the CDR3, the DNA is TGTGCCAGCAGTGATGGACTAGCGGGAGGGTCCGGGGAGCTGTTTTTT. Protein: CASSDGLAGGSGELFF.

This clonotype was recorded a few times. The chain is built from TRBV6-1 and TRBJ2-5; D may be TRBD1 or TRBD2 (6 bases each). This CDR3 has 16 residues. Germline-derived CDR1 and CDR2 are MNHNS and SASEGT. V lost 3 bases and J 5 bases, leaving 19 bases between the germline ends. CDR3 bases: TGTGCCAGCAGTGACCCCGGGGGTATAGGGGGGGAGACCCAGTACTTC. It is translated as CASSDPGGIGGETQYF.

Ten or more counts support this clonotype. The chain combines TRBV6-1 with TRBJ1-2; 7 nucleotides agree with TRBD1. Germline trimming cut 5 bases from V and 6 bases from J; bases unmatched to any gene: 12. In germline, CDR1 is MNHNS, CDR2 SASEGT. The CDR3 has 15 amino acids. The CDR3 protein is CASSRTRDRTNGYTF. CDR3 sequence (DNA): TGTGCCAGCAGTCGGACCCGGGACAGAACGAATGGCTACACCTTC.

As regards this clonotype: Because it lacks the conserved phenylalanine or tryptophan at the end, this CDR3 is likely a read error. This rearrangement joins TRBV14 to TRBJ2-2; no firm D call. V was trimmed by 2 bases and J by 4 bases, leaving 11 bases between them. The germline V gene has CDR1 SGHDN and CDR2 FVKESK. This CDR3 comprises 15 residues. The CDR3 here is CASSQLASGTGELFY. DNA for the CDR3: TGTGCCAGCAGCCAATTGGCGTCTGGCACCGGGGAGCTGTTTTAT.

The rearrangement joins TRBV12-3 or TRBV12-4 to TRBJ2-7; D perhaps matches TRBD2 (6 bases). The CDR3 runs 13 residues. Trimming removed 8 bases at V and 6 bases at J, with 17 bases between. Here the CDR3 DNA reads TGTGCCAGCGAGCGGGCCCCGGGGGTCGAGCAGTACTTC. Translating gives CASERAPGVEQYF.

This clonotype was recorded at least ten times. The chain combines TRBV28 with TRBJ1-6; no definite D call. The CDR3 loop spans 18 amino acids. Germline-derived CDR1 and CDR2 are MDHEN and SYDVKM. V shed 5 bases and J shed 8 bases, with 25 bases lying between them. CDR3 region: CASSRRLRLSRPDSPLHF. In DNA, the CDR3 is TGTGCCAGCAGTCGCCGACTTCGACTGTCCAGACCGGATTCACCCCTCCACTTT.

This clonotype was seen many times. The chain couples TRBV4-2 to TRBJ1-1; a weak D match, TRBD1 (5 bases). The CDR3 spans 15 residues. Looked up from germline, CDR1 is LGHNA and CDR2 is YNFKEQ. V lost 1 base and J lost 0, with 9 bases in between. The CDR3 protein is CASSQVKGMNTEAFF. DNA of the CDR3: TGTGCCAGCAGCCAAGTAAAGGGGATGAACACTGAAGCTTTCTTT.

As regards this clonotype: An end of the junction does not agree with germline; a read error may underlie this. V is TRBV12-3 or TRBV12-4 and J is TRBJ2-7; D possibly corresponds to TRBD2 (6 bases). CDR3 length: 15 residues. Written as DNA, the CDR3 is TGTGCCAGCAGTTTAACGACTATCGGGAGTTACGATCAGTACTTC. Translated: CASSLTTIGSYDQYF.

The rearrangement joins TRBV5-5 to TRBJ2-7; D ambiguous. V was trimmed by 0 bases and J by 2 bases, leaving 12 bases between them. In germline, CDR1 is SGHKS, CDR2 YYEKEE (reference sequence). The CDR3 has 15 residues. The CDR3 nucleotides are TGTGCCAGCAGCTTGGGATCATCCCCCACCTACGAGCAGTACTTC. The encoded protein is CASSLGSSPTYEQYF.

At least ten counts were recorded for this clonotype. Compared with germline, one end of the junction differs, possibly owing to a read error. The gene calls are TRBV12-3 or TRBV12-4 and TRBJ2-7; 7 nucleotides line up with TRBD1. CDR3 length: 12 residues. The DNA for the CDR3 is TGCGCCAGCAGCCCGACAGGGTACGAGCAGTACTTC. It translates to CASSPTGYEQYF.

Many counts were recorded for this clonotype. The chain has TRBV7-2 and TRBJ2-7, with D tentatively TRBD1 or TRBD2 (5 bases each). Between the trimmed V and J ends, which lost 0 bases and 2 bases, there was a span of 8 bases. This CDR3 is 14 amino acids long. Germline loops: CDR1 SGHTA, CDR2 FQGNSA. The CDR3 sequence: CASSLAQGPYEQYF. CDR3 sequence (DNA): TGTGCCAGCAGCTTAGCTCAGGGACCCTACGAGCAGTACTTC.

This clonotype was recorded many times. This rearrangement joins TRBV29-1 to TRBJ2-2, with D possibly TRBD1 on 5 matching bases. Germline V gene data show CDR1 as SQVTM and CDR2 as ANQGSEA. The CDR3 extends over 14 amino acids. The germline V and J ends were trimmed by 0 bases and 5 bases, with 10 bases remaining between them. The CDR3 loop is CSVEDLSGTGELFF. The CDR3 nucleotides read TGCAGCGTTGAAGATCTGTCAGGGACCGGGGAGCTGTTTTTT.

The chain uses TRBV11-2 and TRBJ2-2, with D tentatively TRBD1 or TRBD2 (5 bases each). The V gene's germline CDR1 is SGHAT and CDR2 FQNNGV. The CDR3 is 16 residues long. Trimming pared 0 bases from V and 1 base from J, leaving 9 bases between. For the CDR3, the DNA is TGTGCCAGCAGCTTAGAAGGGACCCGGAACACCGGGGAGCTGTTTTTT. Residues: CASSLEGTRNTGELFF.

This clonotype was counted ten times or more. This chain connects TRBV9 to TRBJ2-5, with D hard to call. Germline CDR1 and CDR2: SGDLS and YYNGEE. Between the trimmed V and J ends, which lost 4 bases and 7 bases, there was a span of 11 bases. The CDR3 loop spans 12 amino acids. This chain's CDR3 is CASSPLWGTQYF. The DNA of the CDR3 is TGTGCCAGCAGCCCCCTCTGGGGGACCCAGTACTTC.

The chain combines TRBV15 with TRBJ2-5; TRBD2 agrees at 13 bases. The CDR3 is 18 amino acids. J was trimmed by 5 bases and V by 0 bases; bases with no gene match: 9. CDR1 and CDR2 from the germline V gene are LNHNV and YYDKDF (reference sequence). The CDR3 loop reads CATSRDRRTSGSFETQYF. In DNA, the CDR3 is TGTGCCACCAGCAGAGATAGGCGGACTAGCGGGAGTTTTGAGACCCAGTACTTC. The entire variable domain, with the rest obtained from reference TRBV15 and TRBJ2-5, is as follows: DAMVIQNPRYQVTQFGKPVTLSCSQTLNHNVMYWYQQKSSQAPKLLFHYYDKDFNNEADTPDNFQSRRPNTSFCFLDIRSPGLGDTAMYLCATSRDRRTSGSFETQYFGPGTRLLVL.

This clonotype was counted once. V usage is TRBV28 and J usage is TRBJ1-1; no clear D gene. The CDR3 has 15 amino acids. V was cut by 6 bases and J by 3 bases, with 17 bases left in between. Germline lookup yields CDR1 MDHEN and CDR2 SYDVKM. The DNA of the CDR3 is TGTGCCAGCAGGCTTACGAGGGAAATAGACACTGAAGCTTTCTTT. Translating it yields CASRLTREIDTEAFF.

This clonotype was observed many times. The CDR3 spells CASALTGGSETQYF. The CDR3 nucleotides are TGTGCTAGTGCCCTGACAGGGGGCAGTGAGACCCAGTACTTC. The chain links TRBV12-5 to TRBJ2-5; 10 bases are a match to TRBD1. V was clipped by 7 bases and J by 5 bases; unmatched bases: 7. CDR3 length: 14 amino acids. The germline V gene has CDR1 LGHNT and CDR2 FRNRAP.

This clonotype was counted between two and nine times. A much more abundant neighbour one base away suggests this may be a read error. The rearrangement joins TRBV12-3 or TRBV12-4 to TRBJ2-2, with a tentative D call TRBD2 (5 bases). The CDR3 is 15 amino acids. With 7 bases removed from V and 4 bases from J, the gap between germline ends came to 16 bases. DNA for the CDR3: TGTGCCAGCAACCGGACTCCATTTCGCACCGGGGAGCTGTTTTTT. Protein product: CASNRTPFRTGELFF.

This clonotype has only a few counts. The CDR3: CSVSEGSNQPQHF. The CDR3, as DNA: TGCAGCGTCTCCGAGGGCTCCAATCAGCCCCAGCATTTT. V gene TRBV29-1 combines with J gene TRBJ1-5; D gene ambiguous. CDR3 length: 13 residues. The V gene's germline CDR1 is SQVTM and CDR2 ANQGSEA. V gave up 6 bases and J gave up 3 bases, with 12 bases separating them.

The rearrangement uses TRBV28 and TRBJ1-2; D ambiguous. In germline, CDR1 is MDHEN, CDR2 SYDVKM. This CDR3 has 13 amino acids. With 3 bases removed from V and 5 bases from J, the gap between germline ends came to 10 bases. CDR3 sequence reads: CASSFNSLYGYTF. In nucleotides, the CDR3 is TGTGCCAGCAGTTTTAATAGCTTGTATGGCTACACCTTC.